This T cell receptor beta chain was observed in a study of shared clonotypes between healthy human individuals. About the research overall: CD8 memory received one plate per donor, CD8 naive two, CD4 memory three and CD4 naive three.

In the case of this clone: The target antigen is unknown.

It was around 190 ng DNA, about 30,000 T cell genomes, that sorted-subset replicate PCRs used. Clones were sequenced by immunoSEQ multiplex PCR, and TCRdb holds only the in-frame ones, with some missing. This table has 2.3 million or so clones, roughly 93% appearing once. Per the germline V gene, CDR1 is SGHTA and CDR2 is FQGTGA. The CDR3 contains 15 residues. With 5 bases removed from V and 8 bases from J, the gap between germline ends came to 19 bases. Study observations and caveats: Non-shared clonotypes were found to have lower generation probabilities than the clonotypes that were shared by all four of the sorted-subset donors.

Sequencing was performed on naive CD4+ T cells from PBMCs. Described subset: CD45RA+ positively selected. The V gene is TRBV7-3, the J gene TRBJ2-1; TRBD1 is a possible D gene (6 bases). This TCR came from a man between 18 and 29 years old in good health. Some clones in this sample may be carry-over from other donors' samples. The CDR3 reads CASSPRGIGADEQFF. Here the CDR3 DNA reads TGTGCCAGCAGCCCTAGGGGGATCGGGGCTGATGAGCAGTTCTTC.